This T cell receptor beta chain was captured by sequencing in a study of blood T cell repertoires in COVID-19. The V and J ends lost 5 bases and 3 bases, in that order; junction bases with no gene match: 9. The CDR3 spans 18 residues. The V gene's germline CDR1 is MNHNY and CDR2 SVGAGI (reference sequence). Methods used by the authors: From reference gene primer amplification, estimates of nucleated cell counts were derived. TCRdb keeps only in-frame clones here, not all; method: immunoSEQ multiplex PCR. For V, J and clone size, that table is used; D and trimming come from the DNA. Of tens of thousands of clones in the sample, approximately 88% are singletons; the top ten hold under 3%.

The sample was peripheral blood. This receptor was identified in a man aged 80 or over with active or convalescent COVID-19. This sequence joins TRBV6-6 and TRBJ2-1, with TRBD2 matching over 14 bases. The CDR3 region is CASSPGTSGGSGYNEQFF. The CDR3 nucleotides read TGTGCCAGCAGTCCCGGGACTAGCGGGGGCTCAGGCTACAATGAGCAGTTCTTC.